This T cell receptor beta chain originates from a study of regulatory T cells in long-lasting Graves disease. Documented time point: persistent/refractory GD, antithyroid drugs over 5 years with positive TRAb. PBMCs provided the RNA from which the TCR library was made. Roughly 9 milliliters of peripheral blood went into EDTA tubes. Library construction for TCR beta used iRepertoire HTBI primers and Arm-PCR of CDR3 regions. TCRdb recomputed calls from the multiplex PCR reads with MiXCR, one row per CDR3 protein. The sample has hundreds of thousands of distinct CDR3 sequences, approximately 31% seen once. Sequencing used peripheral blood mononuclear cells (PBMCs), obtained when the disease was refractory, from a patient treated with antithyroid drugs. The sequence came from a female donor with Graves disease.

This CDR3 is CSATQGAFPPLHF. DNA for the CDR3: TGCAGTGCTACGCAGGGTGCGTTTCCACCCCTCCACTTT. J is TRBJ1-6 and V is TRBV20-1; possibly TRBD1 for D (5 bases). The germline CDR1 and CDR2 sequences are DFQATT and SNEGSKA (reference sequence). The CDR3 length is 13 residues. V gave up 4 bases and J gave up 11 bases, with 15 bases separating them.